One and the same sample provided the 11 T cell receptor beta chains below, sequenced in a study of blood T cell repertoires in COVID-19. Assay: immunoSEQ multiplex PCR; the TCRdb copy retains only in-frame clones and omits some. The sample includes 250,000 to 300,000 clones, approximately 78% seen only once; the top ten take 5%. The sequencing sample was made of PBMCs or T cells enriched from blood (not recorded which). The receptors derive from a man aged 40-50 years who had been exposed to COVID-19.

V gene TRBV7-9 combines with J gene TRBJ1-6, with D maybe TRBD1 (6 bases). Trimming pared 3 bases from V and 6 bases from J, leaving 12 bases between. The CDR3 totals 15 residues. In germline, CDR1 is SEHNR, CDR2 FQNEAQ (reference sequence). In DNA, the CDR3 is TGTGCCAGCAGCTTCGCGACAGGCGGTAATTCACCCCTCCACTTT. As protein: CASSFATGGNSPLHF.

The chain recombines TRBV18 with TRBJ1-5; a possible D gene is TRBD1 (5 bases). The CDR3 consists of 15 residues. The germline V and J ends were trimmed by 1 base and 4 bases, with 11 bases remaining between them. Germline V lookup: CDR1 KGHSH, CDR2 LQKENI. The CDR3 DNA is TGTGCCAGCTCACCACGCCCGACAGAGAATCAGCCCCAGCATTTT. Translation: CASSPRPTENQPQHF.

This chain links TRBV10-3 with TRBJ2-7; TRBD2 aligns across 7 bases. Looked up from germline, CDR1 is ENHRY and CDR2 is SYGVKD. V shed 0 bases and J 5 bases; nucleotides not matched to a gene: 7. This CDR3 comprises 15 residues. The CDR3 nucleotides are TGTGCCATCAGTGAGTCGAGGGCGGGAGCCCACGAGCAGTACTTC. This translates into CAISESRAGAHEQYF.

This chain connects TRBV5-1 to TRBJ1-1; tentative D call: TRBD1 (5 bases). This CDR3 has 14 residues. CDR1 is SGHRS and CDR2 is YFSETQ in the germline V gene. The ends were cut back, 4 bases at V and 7 bases at J, with 17 bases in the middle. CDR3 nucleotide sequence: TGCGCCAGCAGCCCCTCCGTGACGGGGGTTGAAGCTTTCTTT. This translates into CASSPSVTGVEAFF. The full variable domain, rest sourced from reference TRBV5-1 and TRBJ1-1, is KAGVTQTPRYLIKTRGQQVTLSCSPISGHRSVSWYQQTPGQGLQFLFEYFSETQRNKGNFPGRFSGRQFSNSRSEMNVSTLELGDSALYLCASSPSVTGVEAFFGQGTRLTVV.

The sample holds one count of this clone. The J gene is TRBJ2-3, the V gene TRBV7-9; TRBD2 matches 13 bases. CDR1 SEHNR and CDR2 FQNEAQ come from the germline V gene (reference sequence). The CDR3 has 16 residues. J lost 5 bases, V lost 4 bases, and 6 bases had no gene match. The CDR3 reads CASSSGTSGILDTQYF. CDR3 DNA: TGTGCCAGCAGCTCTGGGACTAGCGGGATCTTAGATACGCAGTATTTT.

V is TRBV5-1 and J is TRBJ2-7, with D tentatively TRBD2 (5 bases). Per germline, CDR1 SGHRS and CDR2 YFSETQ. V gave up 0 bases and J gave up 6 bases, with 19 bases separating them. This CDR3 contains 16 residues. The CDR3 DNA reads as TGCGCCAGCAGCTTGGGGGTGGGGAGAACCGGATCCGAGCAGTACTTC. This codes for CASSLGVGRTGSEQYF.

This chain links TRBV10-2 with TRBJ1-5; TRBD1 matches at 12 bases. Germline assignment: CDR1 WSHSY and CDR2 SAAADI. Trimming at V came to 5 bases and at J to 1 base, leaving 12 bases not matched to a gene. The CDR3 totals 19 residues. CDR3 sequence reads: CASSPRAGTGGASNQPQHF. CDR3 DNA: TGCGCCAGCAGTCCCCGCGCGGGGACAGGGGGCGCGAGCAATCAGCCCCAGCATTTT.

This sequence joins TRBV5-1 and TRBJ2-7; 7 nucleotides line up with TRBD1. The trim removed 0 bases at V and 5 bases at J, leaving 5 bases unmatched. From germline, CDR1 is SGHRS and CDR2 YFSETQ. This CDR3 is 14 amino acids long. The CDR3 here is CASSLDRGLNEQYF. The DNA of the CDR3 is TGCGCCAGCAGCTTGGACAGGGGCCTCAACGAGCAGTACTTC.

The chain joins TRBV5-1 to TRBJ2-7; TRBD2 matches at 11 bases. The CDR3 is 16 residues long. Germline CDR1 is SGHRS and CDR2 is YFSETQ. Trimming cost V 2 bases and J 5 bases; bases outside gene matches: 9. The CDR3 bases are TGCGCCAGCAGCTTATTAGCGGGAGGGCTAACAGACGAGCAGTACTTC. It translates to CASSLLAGGLTDEQYF. Based on the CDR3 plus reference TRBV5-1 and TRBJ2-7, the full variable domain is KAGVTQTPRYLIKTRGQQVTLSCSPISGHRSVSWYQQTPGQGLQFLFEYFSETQRNKGNFPGRFSGRQFSNSRSEMNVSTLELGDSALYLCASSLLAGGLTDEQYFGPGTRLTVT.

In its sample, this clone was seen a few times. The chain combines TRBV29-1 with TRBJ2-1, with 8 bases that match TRBD2. Germline CDR1 SQVTM, CDR2 ANQGSEA. Trimming took 7 bases from V and 7 from J; bases not matched to a gene: 12. CDR3 length: 14 amino acids. CDR3 DNA: TGCAGCGCCCCCCTAACGGGAGGGCCAAATGAGCAGTTCTTC. This translates into CSAPLTGGPNEQFF.

The CDR3 loop reads CASSGADPAPTDTQYF. For the CDR3, the DNA is TGTGCCAGCAGTGGAGCGGACCCCGCCCCTACAGATACGCAGTATTTT. The rearrangement links TRBV25-1 to TRBJ2-3, with D possibly being TRBD2 (5 bases). This CDR3 has 16 residues. The V end was cut by 4 bases, the J end by 3 bases, with 17 bases between. CDR1 and CDR2 from the germline V gene are MGHDK and SYGVNS.